The source of this T cell receptor (beta chain) is a study of naive and memory T cell subsets. Findings of the study overall: Diversity fell and Gini index rose from naive through CM, EM, EMRA. Especially in CD8 cells, naive repertoires contained a few larger clonotypes, possibly CD45RA-re-expressing memory cells.

An equimolar mix of two oligonucleotides served as the beta constant-region primer for TRBC1 and TRBC2. Nested alpha and beta constant-region primers with the SP2 primer drove four PCR rounds on ligated cDNA. TCRdb itself ran the UMI-ligation and nested PCR reads through MiXCR, one entry per CDR3 protein. The sample holds approximately 150,000 distinct CDR3 sequences; 15% to 25% are singletons and the top ten take 0.6% to 0.8%. This clonotype showed up many times. Its target is unknown. The V segment lost 5 bases and the J segment 2 bases; nucleotides outside the gene matches: 4. Germline lookup yields CDR1 SGHTA and CDR2 FQGNSA. This CDR3 comprises 14 residues.

The sequencing sample was made of naive CD8+ T cells from blood. The clonotype comes from a human donor in good health. The chain combines TRBV7-2 with TRBJ2-7, with 9 bases aligning to TRBD2. CDR3 sequence: CASSPIAGAYEQYF. CDR3 in DNA: TGTGCCAGCAGCCCTATAGCGGGAGCCTACGAGCAGTACTTC.